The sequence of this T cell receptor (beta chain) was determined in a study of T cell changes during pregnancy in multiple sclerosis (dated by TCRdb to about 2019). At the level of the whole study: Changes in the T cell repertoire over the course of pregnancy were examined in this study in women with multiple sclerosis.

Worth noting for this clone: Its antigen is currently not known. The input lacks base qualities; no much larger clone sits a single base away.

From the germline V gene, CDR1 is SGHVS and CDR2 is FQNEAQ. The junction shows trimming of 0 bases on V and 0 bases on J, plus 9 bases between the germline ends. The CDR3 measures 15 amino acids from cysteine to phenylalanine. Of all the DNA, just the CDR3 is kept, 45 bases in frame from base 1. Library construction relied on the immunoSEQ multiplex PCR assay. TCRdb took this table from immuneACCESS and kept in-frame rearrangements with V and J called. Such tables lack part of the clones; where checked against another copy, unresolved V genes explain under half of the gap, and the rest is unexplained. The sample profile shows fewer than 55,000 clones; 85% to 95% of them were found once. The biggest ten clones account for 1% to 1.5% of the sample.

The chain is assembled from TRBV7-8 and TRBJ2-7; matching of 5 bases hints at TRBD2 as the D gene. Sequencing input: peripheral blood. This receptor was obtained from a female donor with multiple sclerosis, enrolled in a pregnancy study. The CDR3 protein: CASSLAAGNSYEQYF. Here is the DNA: TGTGCCAGCAGCTTAGCAGCCGGGAACTCCTACGAGCAGTACTTC.